The source of this T cell receptor beta chain is a study of T cell responses to AZD1222 COVID-19 vaccine. Overall study: Researchers grouped second doses given at about 4 or about 12 weeks into one pool. Study results and caveats: CD4 TCRs linked to vaccination spanned spike, dominating at 160-218 and 743-854. In the spike-specific TCR repertoire, nearly half reportedly target unmutated variant regions. In all cases, repertoires were sampled only after the peak T cell response.

The data were produced by immunoSEQ multiplex PCR, yet TCRdb's version contains in-frame clones alone and is incomplete. The table lists more than 95,000 clones, about 90% of them singletons. Germline V gives CDR1 SGHRS, CDR2 YFSETQ. The CDR3 loop spans 16 amino acids. Trimming took 1 base from V and 5 from J, leaving 18 bases between them. Details on this clone: As yet, its antigen is unknown.

The V and J genes are TRBV5-1 and TRBJ1-1; no firm D call. This TCR was recovered from an adult in good health. Sample: peripheral blood, taken on day 0 of AZD1222 vaccination. The CDR3 bases are TGCGCCAGCAGCTTGTTAGGTATCCCGTCGGGAACTGAAGCTTTCTTT. Its protein product is CASSLLGIPSGTEAFF. Full variable domain (missing parts from reference TRBV5-1 and TRBJ1-1): KAGVTQTPRYLIKTRGQQVTLSCSPISGHRSVSWYQQTPGQGLQFLFEYFSETQRNKGNFPGRFSGRQFSNSRSEMNVSTLELGDSALYLCASSLLGIPSGTEAFFGQGTRLTVV.